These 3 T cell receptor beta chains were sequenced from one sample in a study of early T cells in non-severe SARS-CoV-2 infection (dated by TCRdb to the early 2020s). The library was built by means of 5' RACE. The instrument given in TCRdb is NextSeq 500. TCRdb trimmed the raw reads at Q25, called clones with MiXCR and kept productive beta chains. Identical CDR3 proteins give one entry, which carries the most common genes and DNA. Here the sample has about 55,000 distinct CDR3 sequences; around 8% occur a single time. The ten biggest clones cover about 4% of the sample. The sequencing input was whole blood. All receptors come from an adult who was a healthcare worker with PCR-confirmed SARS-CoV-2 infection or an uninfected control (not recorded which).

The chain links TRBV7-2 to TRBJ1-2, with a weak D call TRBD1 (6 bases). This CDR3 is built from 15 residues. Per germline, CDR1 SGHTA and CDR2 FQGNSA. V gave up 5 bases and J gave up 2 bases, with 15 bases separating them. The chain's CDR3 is CASSPPGASNYGYTF. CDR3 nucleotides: TGTGCCAGCAGCCCGCCAGGGGCCTCCAACTATGGCTACACCTTC. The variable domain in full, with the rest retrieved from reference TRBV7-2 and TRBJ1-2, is GAGVSQSPSNKVTEKGKDVELRCDPISGHTALYWYRQSLGQGLEFLIYFQGNSAPDKSGLPSDRFSAERTGGSVSTLTIQRTQQEDSAVYLCASSPPGASNYGYTFGSGTRLTVV.

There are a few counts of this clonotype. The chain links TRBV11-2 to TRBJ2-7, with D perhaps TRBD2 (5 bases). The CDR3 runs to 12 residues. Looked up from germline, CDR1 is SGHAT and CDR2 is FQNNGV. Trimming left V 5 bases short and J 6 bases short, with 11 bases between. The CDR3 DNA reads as TGTGCCAGCAGCAAAGAAGCGGCCGAGCAGTACTTC. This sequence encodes CASSKEAAEQYF.

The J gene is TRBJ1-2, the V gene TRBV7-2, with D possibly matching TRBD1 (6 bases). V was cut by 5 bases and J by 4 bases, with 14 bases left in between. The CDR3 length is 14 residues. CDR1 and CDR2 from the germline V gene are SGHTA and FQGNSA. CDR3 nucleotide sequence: TGTGCCAGCAGCCGCATACAGGGAGGCTATGGCTACACCTTC. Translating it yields CASSRIQGGYGYTF.